The next 15 T cell receptor beta chains were all read from a single sample in a study of OX40 agonist ivuxolimab in advanced cancers. Profiling relied on immunoSEQ multiplex PCR, and the TCRdb table lists in-frame clones only, not all of them. The sample shows tens of thousands of clones, 85% to 95% of them seen only once. Specimen: CD4+ or CD8+ T cells sorted from blood, collected in a trial of the OX40 agonist ivuxolimab. The receptor set was obtained from an adult with an advanced solid tumor such as melanoma, head and neck, liver or kidney cancer.

The chain joins TRBV28 to TRBJ1-2; D gene uncertain. This CDR3 has 12 amino acids. In germline, CDR1 is MDHEN, CDR2 SYDVKM. Trimming removed 6 bases at V and 6 bases at J, with 11 bases between. The CDR3 bases are TGTGCCAGCAGGACGGGCCCCGATGGCTACACCTTC. It yields the protein CASRTGPDGYTF.

This chain uses TRBV19 with TRBJ2-7; D is possibly TRBD1 (6 bases). V lost 3 bases and J lost 5, with 14 bases in between. The length of the CDR3 is 14 residues. Germline loops: CDR1 LNHDA, CDR2 SQIVND (reference sequence). The CDR3 loop reads CASSIQQGFHEQYF. The CDR3, as DNA: TGTGCCAGTAGTATTCAACAGGGTTTTCACGAGCAGTACTTC.

This chain joins TRBV11-3 and TRBJ2-1, with 8 bases matching TRBD2. The trim removed 1 base at V and 1 base at J, leaving 3 bases unmatched. Germline CDR1 reads SGHNT; CDR2 reads YENEEA. The CDR3 length is 16 residues. This CDR3 is CASSLGAGVSYNEQFF. The CDR3 DNA follows: TGTGCCAGCAGCTTAGGAGCGGGAGTGTCCTACAATGAGCAGTTCTTC.

V and J are TRBV6-1 and TRBJ2-1, with 7 bases fitting TRBD1. Germline values: CDR1 MNHNS, CDR2 SASEGT. The V and J ends lost 6 bases and 4 bases, in that order; junction bases with no gene match: 6. The CDR3 spans 14 residues. CDR3 in amino acids: CASRKPGQYNEQFF. CDR3 bases: TGTGCCAGCAGAAAACCGGGACAGTACAATGAGCAGTTCTTC.

The gene calls are TRBV10-3 and TRBJ2-3, with TRBD2 matching over 8 bases. The germline V gene has CDR1 ENHRY and CDR2 SYGVKD. With V trimmed by 4 bases and J by 4 bases, 10 bases remained unmatched. This CDR3 spans 16 amino acids. CDR3 DNA: TGTGCCATCAGTGTCGATGGACTAGCATTGTCAGATACGCAGTATTTT. Protein product: CAISVDGLALSDTQYF.

The chain uses TRBV7-3 and TRBJ2-4, with a tentative D call TRBD1 (6 bases). V gave up 3 bases and J gave up 8 bases, with 11 bases separating them. Germline V CDR1 and CDR2: SGHTA, FQGTGA. This CDR3 region has 13 residues. CDR3 in DNA: TGTGCCAGCAGCTTGCACAGGGACGACATTCAGTACTTC. It translates to CASSLHRDDIQYF.

This chain connects TRBV5-1 to TRBJ2-1; D is possibly TRBD2 (5 bases). Trimming cost V 2 bases and J 6 bases, with 12 bases left between them. From germline, CDR1 is SGHRS and CDR2 YFSETQ. This CDR3 is 14 amino acids long. The CDR3 sequence: CASSFAAVPNEQFF. In DNA form, the CDR3 reads TGCGCCAGCAGCTTCGCAGCGGTCCCCAATGAGCAGTTCTTC. Looking up the rest from reference TRBV5-1 and TRBJ2-1 gives the full variable domain: KAGVTQTPRYLIKTRGQQVTLSCSPISGHRSVSWYQQTPGQGLQFLFEYFSETQRNKGNFPGRFSGRQFSNSRSEMNVSTLELGDSALYLCASSFAAVPNEQFFGPGTRLTVL.

The sample holds a few counts of this clone. V is TRBV2 and J is TRBJ2-7; D perhaps matches TRBD1 (5 bases). Germline lookup yields CDR1 SNHLY and CDR2 FYNNEI. The CDR3 length is 14 residues. Trimming pared 6 bases from V and 2 bases from J, leaving 14 bases between. Here the CDR3 reads CASRYDTRAYEQYF. The CDR3 coding sequence is TGTGCCAGCAGGTACGATACCAGGGCCTACGAGCAGTACTTC.

The CDR3 reads CASSLGGGSGNTIYF. The CDR3 DNA sequence: TGTGCCAGCAGCTTGGGAGGGGGCTCTGGAAACACCATATATTTT. The chain links TRBV5-4 to TRBJ1-3, with D possibly being TRBD1 (6 bases). V lost 0 bases and J 0 bases, leaving 7 bases between the germline ends. Per germline, CDR1 SGHNT and CDR2 YYREEE (reference sequence). CDR3 length: 15 residues.

The J gene is TRBJ2-5, the V gene TRBV4-2; 7 bases are shared with TRBD2. CDR1 LGHNA and CDR2 YNFKEQ come from the germline V gene. The V segment lost 4 bases and the J segment 5 bases; nucleotides outside the gene matches: 13. The CDR3 covers 16 residues. The CDR3: CASSRVSVAGEETQYF. The CDR3 nucleotides read TGTGCCAGCAGCCGGGTGAGTGTCGCGGGAGAGGAGACCCAGTACTTC.

The chain couples TRBV11-3 to TRBJ2-7; D might be TRBD2 (6 bases). This CDR3 is 15 amino acids long. V gave up 1 base and J gave up 3 bases, with 13 bases separating them. Germline loops: CDR1 SGHNT, CDR2 YENEEA. The CDR3 nucleotides are TGTGCCAGCAGCTTAGGGAGGAGGGGATACTACGAGCAGTACTTC. Protein: CASSLGRRGYYEQYF. Variable domain in full (rest from reference TRBV11-3 and TRBJ2-7): EAGVVQSPRYKIIEKKQPVAFWCNPISGHNTLYWYLQNLGQGPELLIRYENEEAVDDSQLPKDRFSAERLKGVDSTLKIQPAELGDSAVYLCASSLGRRGYYEQYFGPGTRLTVT.

The V call is TRBV28, the J call TRBJ1-2; 9 bases match TRBD1. The ends lost 3 bases at V and 1 base at J; junction bases unmatched: 3. CDR3 length equals 15 residues. Germline V gene data show CDR1 as MDHEN and CDR2 as SYDVKM. CDR3 protein: CASSFRDRDNYGYTF. The CDR3 DNA reads TGTGCCAGCAGTTTTAGGGACAGGGATAACTATGGCTACACCTTC.

The chain links TRBV6-1 to TRBJ2-3; no firm D call. The CDR3 length is 14 residues. Germline V gene lookup returns CDR1 MNHNS and CDR2 SASEGT. Trimming cost V 4 bases and J 2 bases, with 10 bases left between them. CDR3 DNA sequence: TGTGCCAGCAGTGGAAGACGACACACAGATACGCAGTATTTT. Amino acid sequence: CASSGRRHTDTQYF.

V is TRBV2 and J is TRBJ1-4; TRBD1 matches at 9 bases. The V and J ends lost 4 bases and 7 bases, in that order; junction bases with no gene match: 7. CDR1 SNHLY and CDR2 FYNNEI come from the germline V gene. The CDR3 length is 15 residues. CDR3 sequence reads: CASSVLQGAREKLFF. CDR3 coding DNA: TGTGCCAGCAGTGTTCTACAGGGGGCCCGTGAAAAACTGTTTTTT. Looking up the rest from reference TRBV2 and TRBJ1-4 gives the full variable domain: EPEVTQTPSHQVTQMGQEVILRCVPISNHLYFYWYRQILGQKVEFLVSFYNNEISEKSEIFDDQFSVERPDGSNFTLKIRSTKLEDSAMYFCASSVLQGAREKLFFGSGTQLSVL.

The rearrangement links TRBV5-1 to TRBJ2-5, with no clear D. The CDR3 has 14 amino acids. From germline, CDR1 is SGHRS and CDR2 YFSETQ. Trimming left V 4 bases short and J 5 bases short, with 15 bases between. CDR3 amino acids: CASSLGSGSETQYF. For the CDR3, the DNA is TGCGCCAGCAGCCTGGGTAGTGGGTCGGAGACCCAGTACTTC.